Shown below are 19 T cell receptor beta chains from a single sample sequenced in a study of OX40 agonist ivuxolimab in advanced cancers. Here immunoSEQ multiplex PCR was the method, and the copy in TCRdb shows in-frame clones only, minus some. This table has tens of thousands of clones, about 90% appearing once. The material was CD4+ or CD8+ T cells sorted from blood, obtained in a trial of the OX40 agonist ivuxolimab. Source of these receptors: an adult with an advanced solid tumor such as melanoma, head and neck, liver or kidney cancer.

The chain carries TRBV30 and TRBJ2-1; no clear D gene. Trimming took 0 bases from V and 8 from J, leaving 8 bases between them. CDR3 length equals 12 residues. CDR1 and CDR2 from the germline V gene are GTSNPN and SVGIG (reference sequence). CDR3 region: CAWSVRRDEQFF. The DNA of the CDR3 is TGTGCCTGGAGTGTACGCAGAGATGAGCAGTTCTTC.

In this sample, this clone turned up a few times. The chain has TRBV30 and TRBJ1-2, with D hard to call. The CDR3 length is 16 residues. Germline V gene data show CDR1 as GTSNPN and CDR2 as SVGIG (reference sequence). V shed 1 base and J shed 2 bases, with 17 bases lying between them. The CDR3 bases are TGTGCCTGGAGTGACGCGGACTCCGGATCGAACTATGGCTACACCTTC. Translation gives CAWSDADSGSNYGYTF.

The V and J genes are TRBV15 and TRBJ2-1, with 11 nucleotides matching TRBD1. The germline gives CDR1 LNHNV, CDR2 YYDKDF (reference sequence). After removal of 8 bases from V and 9 bases from J, the junction contained 6 bases not matched to a gene. The CDR3 is made up of 13 amino acids. The CDR3 loop reads CATGGTGGLEQFF. The CDR3 coding sequence is TGTGCCACCGGAGGGACAGGGGGGCTTGAGCAGTTCTTC.

The DNA of the CDR3 is TGCGCCAGCAGCCACCCCCCTCAGGGTTCCGGGGAGCTGTTTTTT. Translation: CASSHPPQGSGELFF. This sequence joins TRBV4-3 and TRBJ2-2; D perhaps matches TRBD1 (5 bases). This CDR3 has 15 residues. V gave up 3 bases and J gave up 6 bases, with 14 bases separating them. The germline V gene has CDR1 LGHNA and CDR2 YSLEER.

This chain connects TRBV4-2 to TRBJ1-2, with TRBD1 identical over 10 bases. Trimming at V came to 1 base and at J to 1 base, leaving 9 bases not matched to a gene. The CDR3 is made up of 18 amino acids. Per germline, CDR1 LGHNA and CDR2 YNFKEQ. Here the CDR3 DNA reads TGTGCCAGCAGCCAAGTAGCCCTGGGACAGGGGAATAACTATGGCTACACCTTC. Residues: CASSQVALGQGNNYGYTF.

This chain connects TRBV27 to TRBJ2-1, with D hard to call. The CDR3 totals 14 residues. Germline V gene data show CDR1 as MNHEY and CDR2 as SMNVEV (reference sequence). V was pared by 6 bases and J by 0 bases, with 9 bases between. The CDR3 region is CASRATVSYNEQFF. CDR3 DNA sequence: TGTGCCAGCAGGGCCACCGTCTCCTACAATGAGCAGTTCTTC.

V is TRBV6-5 and J is TRBJ2-7; D remains ambiguous. Trimming shortened V by 8 bases and J by 3 bases, and 8 bases separated the two germline ends. There are 11 residues in the CDR3. Per germline, CDR1 MNHEY and CDR2 SVGAGI. The CDR3 DNA sequence: TGTGCCAGCGAAGACGGCTACGAGCAGTACTTC. Translated, it gives CASEDGYEQYF.

V and J are TRBV27 and TRBJ2-3; 7 bases fit TRBD2. Germline lookup yields CDR1 MNHEY and CDR2 SMNVEV (reference sequence). The CDR3 is 16 residues long. The V segment lost 2 bases and the J segment 6 bases; nucleotides outside the gene matches: 11. The CDR3 is CASSLIPLAERDTQYF. The CDR3 DNA reads TGTGCCAGCAGTTTAATCCCGCTAGCGGAGAGGGATACGCAGTATTTT.

The chain combines TRBV27 with TRBJ2-1; weak D call: TRBD2 (7 bases). Germline values: CDR1 MNHEY, CDR2 SMNVEV (reference sequence). The V and J ends lost 2 bases and 4 bases respectively, with 12 bases between them. The CDR3 is 15 residues long. The CDR3 spells CASSLASGTYNEQFF. The CDR3 coding sequence is TGTGCCAGCAGTTTAGCCAGCGGGACATACAATGAGCAGTTCTTC.

This chain joins TRBV28 and TRBJ2-4; maybe TRBD2 (5 bases). The CDR3 sequence is 16 residues long. Germline CDR1 MDHEN, CDR2 SYDVKM. The ends were cut back, 5 bases at V and 0 bases at J, with 14 bases in the middle. The CDR3 region has the DNA TGTGCCAGCAGTCTAGCCCTTTCAGAAGCCAAAAACATTCAGTACTTC. It codes for CASSLALSEAKNIQYF. The entire variable domain, with the rest obtained from reference TRBV28 and TRBJ2-4, is as follows: DVKVTQSSRYLVKRTGEKVFLECVQDMDHENMFWYRQDPGLGLRLIYFSYDVKMKEKGDIPEGYSVSREKKERFSLILESASTNQTSMYLCASSLALSEAKNIQYFGAGTRLSVL.

This chain uses TRBV6-6 with TRBJ1-5; D is unclear. The CDR3 totals 14 residues. Trimming cost V 3 bases and J 7 bases, with 13 bases left between them. The V gene's germline CDR1 is MNHNY and CDR2 SVGAGI (reference sequence). The CDR3 region is CASSYSLFEQPQHF. The CDR3, as DNA: TGTGCCAGCAGTTATTCCCTCTTCGAACAGCCCCAGCATTTT.

The rearrangement joins TRBV4-1 to TRBJ2-1; unclear D gene. The V and J ends lost 0 bases and 1 base respectively, with 7 bases between them. This CDR3 contains 15 residues. From germline, CDR1 is MGHRA and CDR2 YSYEKL. CDR3 coding DNA: TGCGCCAGCAGCCAAGATCCCGGGTCCTACAATGAGCAGTTCTTC. Translated: CASSQDPGSYNEQFF.

The chain links TRBV28 to TRBJ1-2; 8 nucleotides line up with TRBD1. Trimming removed 5 bases from V and 7 bases from J; junction bases left unmatched: 9. The CDR3 has 14 residues. The germline V gene has CDR1 MDHEN and CDR2 SYDVKM. The chain's CDR3 is CASSPGGALSGYTF. In nucleotides, the CDR3 is TGTGCCAGCAGTCCAGGGGGCGCGCTGTCTGGCTACACCTTC.

The chain recombines TRBV9 with TRBJ2-2; D is undetermined. This CDR3 has 13 amino acids. V was trimmed by 2 bases and J by 3 bases, leaving 5 bases between them. Looked up from germline, CDR1 is SGDLS and CDR2 is YYNGEE. The CDR3 loop is CASSVSYTGELFF. The CDR3 DNA reads TGTGCCAGCAGCGTTTCTTACACCGGGGAGCTGTTTTTT.

This chain uses TRBV6-6 with TRBJ2-6; 9 bases fit TRBD1. The CDR3 extends over 16 amino acids. In germline, CDR1 is MNHNY, CDR2 SVGAGI (reference sequence). J gave up 9 bases and V 6 bases, and 12 bases lay outside the gene matches. The CDR3 loop reads CASRAGQGFRVNVLTF. CDR3 nucleotide sequence: TGTGCCAGCAGGGCGGGACAGGGTTTTAGGGTCAACGTCCTGACTTTC.

This clone was counted a single time. The chain employs TRBV4-3 and TRBJ2-2; D possibly corresponds to TRBD1 (5 bases). The CDR3 runs to 18 residues. The germline gives CDR1 LGHNA, CDR2 YSLEER. The germline V and J ends were trimmed by 4 bases and 1 base, with 19 bases remaining between them. CDR3 sequence: CASSPWYLTELNTGELFF. The CDR3 region has the DNA TGCGCCAGCAGCCCTTGGTATCTGACAGAATTGAACACCGGGGAGCTGTTTTTT.

This chain uses TRBV28 with TRBJ2-5; TRBD2 matches 8 bases. Judging by the DNA end, TRBJ2-7 fits better; the J call may be wrong. This CDR3 is built from 14 residues. CDR1 is MDHEN and CDR2 is SYDVKM in the germline V gene. The CDR3 DNA is TGTGCCAGCAGTTTTGGACTAGCCTCCTACGAGCAGTACTTC. This codes for CASSFGLASYEQYF.

This clone was observed a handful of times. This chain links TRBV10-3 with TRBJ2-2; unclear D gene. Germline V CDR1 and CDR2: ENHRY, SYGVKD. This CDR3 has 11 amino acids. The V and J ends lost 4 bases and 7 bases respectively, with 4 bases between them. The DNA for the CDR3 is TGTGCCATCAGTGGGAACGGGGAGCTGTTTTTT. It encodes CAISGNGELFF.

CDR3 protein: CATVRGTGRNQPQHF. The CDR3 DNA is TGCGCCACCGTCCGAGGGACAGGACGCAATCAGCCCCAGCATTTT. The rearrangement links TRBV23-1 to TRBJ1-5, with TRBD1 matching 8 bases. TRBV23-1 is assigned to the ORF class and has an uncertain function. The CDR3 is made up of 15 amino acids. The junction had 10 bases not matched to a gene; V was cut back by 10 bases and J by 2 bases.